A selection of T cell receptor beta chains follows, all from one sample in a study of tumor-infiltrating lymphocytes in localized non-small cell lung cancer. TCRdb keeps only in-frame clones here, not all; method: immunoSEQ multiplex PCR. Of roughly 15,000 clones listed, roughly two thirds are singletons. The sample was lung tumor tissue. All receptors come from a human donor with non-small cell lung cancer. The CDR3 runs from the conserved cysteine through the conserved F or W. D genes are given only for firm matches.

V gene	CDR3 length	D gene	J gene	CDR3 protein
TRBV6-1	12	.	TRBJ2-2	CASTGQFGELFF
TRBV20-1	11	.	TRBJ2-1	CSASLWDEQFF
TRBV11-2	13	.	TRBJ2-5	CASSLNIEETQYF
TRBV4-2	14	TRBD1	TRBJ1-2	CASSPTGGRDGYTF
TRBV29-1	13	TRBD1	TRBJ2-7	CSVMDRGRYEQYF
TRBV7-7	15	.	TRBJ2-5	CASSPVGLAQETQYF
TRBV11-2	11	.	TRBJ2-1	CASSFPGEQFF
TRBV7-2	14	TRBD1	TRBJ2-1	CASSQDRVSNEQFF
TRBV6-6	14	TRBD2	TRBJ2-7	CASSHSGSGYEQYF
TRBV11-1	14	.	TRBJ2-2	CASCLSTSTGELFF
TRBV15	13	TRBD1	TRBJ2-7	CATSRDQGAEQYF
TRBV15	17	.	TRBJ2-3	CATSRDTVNFMADTQYF
TRBV2	13	.	TRBJ2-3	CASMVSITDTQYF
TRBV27	14	.	TRBJ1-1	CASSLWSGNTEAFF
TRBV30	14	TRBD2	TRBJ2-2	CAWRSSGYTGELFF
TRBV7-9	16	.	TRBJ1-1	CASSLDLHERGTEAFF
TRBV7-9	14	.	TRBJ2-5	CASSLSNSQETQYF
TRBV5-8	13	.	TRBJ1-1	CASSDPWGAEAFF
TRBV29-1	13	.	TRBJ1-5	CSVGSGFRQPQHF
TRBV11-3	15	.	TRBJ2-2	CASSPSGTNTGELFF
TRBV29-1	13	TRBD1	TRBJ2-5	CSAGSQGKETQYF
TRBV6-5	12	.	TRBJ1-1	CASSQGRAGAFF
TRBV5-1	14	TRBD2	TRBJ2-3	CASSEGLAPDTQYF
TRBV6-6	15	.	TRBJ2-2	CASSPRLGVAGELFF
TRBV7-3	15	TRBD2	TRBJ2-3	CASSSSGASTDTQYF
TRBV6-5	14	.	TRBJ2-3	CASSYNPAADTQYF